Presented here are 13 T cell receptor beta chains from one specimen sequenced in a study of identifying expanded T cells in peripheral blood. TCRdb's copy holds only in-frame clones and misses some; the assay was immunoSEQ multiplex PCR. Among approximately 85,000 clones listed, roughly 81% were seen once. Sequencing was performed on blood. These receptors came from a person between 18 and 70 years old in good health.

The chain recombines TRBV6-6 with TRBJ2-7, with 7 bases matching TRBD2. The V gene's germline CDR1 is MNHNY and CDR2 SVGAGI (reference sequence). Trimming at V came to 2 bases and at J to 3 bases, leaving 4 bases not matched to a gene. CDR3 length: 14 residues. CDR3 residues: CASSYGGSVYEQYF. The CDR3 region has the DNA TGTGCCAGCAGTTACGGCGGGAGTGTCTACGAGCAGTACTTC.

The rearrangement links TRBV7-8 to TRBJ1-5, with TRBD1 identical over 7 bases. The V gene's germline CDR1 is SGHVS and CDR2 FQNEAQ. V lost 6 bases, J lost 0 bases, and 2 bases stayed unmatched. The CDR3 sequence is 14 residues long. The CDR3 bases are TGTGCCAGCAGTGGGACAGATAGCAATCAGCCCCAGCATTTT. It translates to CASSGTDSNQPQHF.

V usage is TRBV5-1 and J usage is TRBJ2-5; D is possibly TRBD1 or TRBD2 (5 bases each). From germline, CDR1 is SGHRS and CDR2 YFSETQ. The CDR3 spans 15 residues. Trimming took 0 bases from V and 5 from J, leaving 14 bases between them. The CDR3 DNA follows: TGCGCCAGCAGCTTGGAAGGCCGAGGGGCCGAGACCCAGTACTTC. Protein sequence: CASSLEGRGAETQYF. The variable domain in full, completed from reference TRBV5-1 and TRBJ2-5, reads KAGVTQTPRYLIKTRGQQVTLSCSPISGHRSVSWYQQTPGQGLQFLFEYFSETQRNKGNFPGRFSGRQFSNSRSEMNVSTLELGDSALYLCASSLEGRGAETQYFGPGTRLLVL.

The J gene is TRBJ1-3, the V gene TRBV27, with D uncertain. Germline-derived CDR1 and CDR2 are MNHEY and SMNVEV (reference sequence). The V end lost 7 bases, the J end lost 0 bases, and 7 bases lay between the germline ends. This CDR3 is 13 amino acids long. Here the CDR3 reads CASMPNSGNTIYF. The CDR3 DNA follows: TGTGCCAGCATGCCCAACTCTGGAAACACCATATATTTT.

The genes are TRBV7-2 and TRBJ2-7; weak D call: TRBD2 (5 bases). CDR3 length equals 16 residues. Deletions cut 2 bases from V and 0 bases from J, with 14 bases between. CDR1 is SGHTA and CDR2 is FQGNSA in the germline V gene. The CDR3 spells CASSLSETNPSYEQYF. In DNA, the CDR3 is TGTGCCAGCAGCTTATCCGAGACTAACCCCTCCTACGAGCAGTACTTC.

The chain joins TRBV15 to TRBJ2-3, with D perhaps TRBD1 or TRBD2 (5 bases each). V lost 0 bases and J lost 1, with 11 bases in between. The germline CDR1 and CDR2 sequences are LNHNV and YYDKDF (reference sequence). CDR3 length: 16 residues. The CDR3 DNA follows: TGTGCCACCAGCAGAGATCGAGGGGTGGGCACAGATACGCAGTATTTT. It encodes CATSRDRGVGTDTQYF.

This clone was recorded once. This chain links TRBV7-2 with TRBJ2-1; TRBD1 agrees at 9 bases. The CDR3 sequence is 15 residues long. V lost 5 bases and J lost 2; bases outside the gene matches: 4. CDR1 and CDR2 from the germline V gene are SGHTA and FQGNSA. The CDR3 sequence: CASSQNRGPYNEQFF. In DNA form, the CDR3 reads TGTGCCAGCAGCCAGAACAGGGGGCCCTACAATGAGCAGTTCTTC.

This clone was counted once. The chain employs TRBV7-9 and TRBJ2-1, with D uncertain. V was trimmed by 5 bases and J by 10 bases, leaving 15 bases between them. This CDR3 spans 13 amino acids. The germline V gene encodes CDR1 SEHNR and CDR2 FQNEAQ (reference sequence). CDR3: CASSPKAWREQFF. CDR3 in DNA: TGTGCCAGCAGCCCCAAAGCCTGGCGGGAGCAGTTCTTC.

This clone is a singleton in its sample. The CDR3 protein is CASSFSTGELFF. The CDR3 region has the DNA TGTGCCAGCAGCTTCAGCACCGGGGAGCTGTTTTTT. The rearrangement links TRBV7-8 to TRBJ2-2; D is unresolved. In germline, CDR1 is SGHVS, CDR2 FQNEAQ. The V end lost 3 bases, the J end lost 4 bases, and 3 bases lay between the germline ends. There are 12 residues in the CDR3.

V gene TRBV28 combines with J gene TRBJ2-3; 10 bases agree with TRBD1. This CDR3 has 18 amino acids. With V trimmed by 4 bases and J by 2 bases, 12 bases remained unmatched. Germline lookup yields CDR1 MDHEN and CDR2 SYDVKM. CDR3 region: CASSSVGGGQGPTDTQYF. In nucleotides, the CDR3 is TGTGCCAGCAGTTCGGTCGGGGGGGGACAGGGGCCCACAGATACGCAGTATTTT.

This sequence joins TRBV28 and TRBJ2-4, with no clear D. Looked up from germline, CDR1 is MDHEN and CDR2 is SYDVKM. Trimming stripped 5 bases from V and 0 bases from J, with 11 bases between. This CDR3 contains 15 residues. The CDR3 is CASSPPTLAKNIQYF. The CDR3, as DNA: TGTGCCAGCAGTCCCCCGACCTTAGCCAAAAACATTCAGTACTTC.

The V gene is TRBV6-5, the J gene TRBJ2-7; D may be TRBD2 (6 bases). Germline V gene sequence: CDR1 MNHEY, CDR2 SVGAGI. The CDR3 is 12 residues long. V was cut by 10 bases and J by 4 bases, with 14 bases left in between. Here the CDR3 DNA reads TGTGCCACCAAAATCGGGGGTTACGAGCAGTACTTC. Translation: CATKIGGYEQYF.

This chain joins TRBV10-3 and TRBJ2-5; D gene ambiguous. Per germline, CDR1 ENHRY and CDR2 SYGVKD. The CDR3 loop spans 14 amino acids. Trimming cost V 0 bases and J 5 bases, with 10 bases left between them. CDR3 DNA sequence: TGTGCCATCAGTGAGTCTGTAAGGCGGGAGACCCAGTACTTC. It yields the protein CAISESVRRETQYF.